Sequencing of this TCR beta chain was carried out in a study of CD8 T cells in Susac syndrome. Study outcomes and limitations: It was acknowledged in the study that its TCR sequencing and HLA analysis involved a relatively small number of individuals.

On this clonotype: What it recognizes is unknown.

The length of the CDR3 is 14 residues. The V and J ends lost 8 bases and 7 bases, in that order; junction bases with no gene match: 8. Germline V lookup: CDR1 MNHEY, CDR2 SMNVEV (reference sequence). Blood CD8+ and CD4+ T cells underwent high-throughput TCR beta sequencing. Random hexamers were used to reverse transcribe the RNA input (roughly 0.5 to 1 ug). Coverage of TCR beta CDR3 amplification by immunoSEQ multiplex PCR extended to 54 Vbeta and 13 Jbeta. One entry per CDR3 protein results from TCRdb running MiXCR on the immunoSEQ multiplex PCR reads. Counted here are roughly 400,000 distinct CDR3 sequences, around 85% occurring once; the ten biggest clones make up around 0.12%.

The chain joins TRBV27 to TRBJ1-6, with 7 bases aligning to TRBD1. Source material: CD8+ T cells from PBMCs. The TCR was taken from a human donor with multiple sclerosis. The CDR3 loop reads CASGPGTENSPLHF. CDR3 coding DNA: TGTGCCAGCGGTCCCGGGACAGAGAATTCACCCCTCCACTTT.